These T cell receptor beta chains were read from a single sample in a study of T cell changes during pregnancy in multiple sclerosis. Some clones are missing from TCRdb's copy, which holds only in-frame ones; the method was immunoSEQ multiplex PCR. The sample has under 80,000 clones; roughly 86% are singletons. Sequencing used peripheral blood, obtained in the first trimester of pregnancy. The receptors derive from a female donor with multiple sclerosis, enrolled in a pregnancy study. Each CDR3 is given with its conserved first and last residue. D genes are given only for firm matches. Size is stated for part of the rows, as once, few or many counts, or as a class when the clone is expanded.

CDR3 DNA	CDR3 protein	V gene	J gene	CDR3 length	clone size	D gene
TGTGCCAGTAGCCCGACAGGGGGCTTGAATGGCTACACCTTC	CASSPTGGLNGYTF	TRBV19	TRBJ1-2	14	NA	TRBD1
TGTGCCAGTAGTAACCAGGGGGGCAATCAGCCCCAGCATTTT	CASSNQGGNQPQHF	TRBV19	TRBJ1-5	14	NA	TRBD1
TGTGCCAGCAGCTCCAGACTAGCGGGAGATACGCAGTATTTT	CASSSRLAGDTQYF	TRBV7-2	TRBJ2-3	14	once	TRBD2
TGTGCCAGCAGTGAGGGCCTTTCCGGGACTCCTAGCTCCTACGAGCAGTACTTC	CASSEGLSGTPSSYEQYF	TRBV6-1	TRBJ2-7	18	NA	NA
TGTGCCAGCAGAGGGGTATCCAGTACAGATACGCAGTATTTT	CASRGVSSTDTQYF	TRBV27	TRBJ2-3	14	NA	NA
TGTGCCAGCAGTCCCTCCGCTAGCGGGAGCCCAGATACGCAGTATTTT	CASSPSASGSPDTQYF	TRBV6-4	TRBJ2-3	16	few	TRBD2
TGTGCCAGCAGTGCTAGGACAGGGGGGGGTGAGACCCAGTACTTC	CASSARTGGGETQYF	TRBV2	TRBJ2-5	15	NA	TRBD1
TGTGCCAGCAGCTCCTCGTACCTTCTAGCGGGAGGGCGCACAGATACGCAGTATTTT	CASSSSYLLAGGRTDTQYF	TRBV5-6	TRBJ2-3	19	NA	TRBD2
TGTGCCAGCAGGGAGACGAACTCTGGAAACACCATATATTTT	CASRETNSGNTIYF	TRBV6-6	TRBJ1-3	14	NA	NA
TGTGCCAGTAGTATGGCCCGGGGGGAGTTCTTC	CASSMARGEFF	TRBV19	TRBJ2-1	11	NA	TRBD2
TGTGCCAGCAGTTTTTTAGCGGGAGGGGCCTACGAGCAGTACTTC	CASSFLAGGAYEQYF	TRBV27	TRBJ2-7	15	NA	TRBD2
TGCGCCAGCAGCGAGGCGGCGGGAGGGCCTTGGGAGACCCAGTACTTC	CASSEAAGGPWETQYF	TRBV4-1	TRBJ2-5	16	once	TRBD2
TGTGCCAGCAGCCGACCCGACAGGGGGGGCAATGAGCAGTTCTTC	CASSRPDRGGNEQFF	TRBV13	TRBJ2-1	15	NA	TRBD1
TGTGCCAGCAGTTTTGGGCCCGCGAACACCGGGGAGCTGTTTTTT	CASSFGPANTGELFF	TRBV27	TRBJ2-2	15	NA	NA
TGTGCCTGGAGTGTCATAGTAGAGACCCAGTACTTC	CAWSVIVETQYF	TRBV30	TRBJ2-5	12	NA	NA
TGTGCCAGCAGCCAAGTCAGGGGTCAGGGCACTGAAGCTTTCTTT	CASSQVRGQGTEAFF	TRBV4-2	TRBJ1-1	15	few	NA
TGTGCCTGGAGTTACAGGGCTGAAGCTTTCTTT	CAWSYRAEAFF	TRBV30	TRBJ1-1	11	NA	NA
TGTGCCAGCAGTTTGGGGGGGGTCCCTGGAAACACCATATATTTT	CASSLGGVPGNTIYF	TRBV5-4	TRBJ1-3	15	NA	NA
TGCAGCGTTGATTCGAGGAAAGAGACCCAGTACTTC	CSVDSRKETQYF	TRBV29-1	TRBJ2-5	12	NA	NA
TGTGCCAGCAAGAGTACAGGACCCCTTGTCCAGTACTTC	CASKSTGPLVQYF	TRBV6-1	TRBJ2-5	13	NA	NA
TGTGCCAGCAGCACCATAGCGGGAGGGCAAGGTGAGCAGTTCTTC	CASSTIAGGQGEQFF	TRBV7-3	TRBJ2-1	15	NA	TRBD2
TGCGCCAGCAGCTTGGATGCGGACTATGGCTACACCTTC	CASSLDADYGYTF	TRBV5-1	TRBJ1-2	13	NA	NA
TGTGCCTGGAGTGTACGTTGGCCGGGGACAAAGAGAACGGAAAACTATGGCTACACCTTC	CAWSVRWPGTKRTENYGYTF	TRBV30	TRBJ1-2	20	NA	NA
TGTGCCAGTAGTAGCCCCGGGACAGGGGACGAGCAGTACTTC	CASSSPGTGDEQYF	TRBV19	TRBJ2-7	14	NA	TRBD1
TGTGCCAGCTACGACCCGACAGGGGGCTATGGCTACACCTTC	CASYDPTGGYGYTF	TRBV28	TRBJ1-2	14	NA	TRBD1
TGCGCCAGCAGCCAAGAGTCAACAGGTCACAATCAGCCCCAGCATTTT	CASSQESTGHNQPQHF	TRBV4-1	TRBJ1-5	16	NA	NA
TGTGCCAGCAGTTCCGTAGGACAGGGGGCGTCTTCCTATGGCTACACCTTC	CASSSVGQGASSYGYTF	TRBV27	TRBJ1-2	17	NA	TRBD1
TGTGCCAGCGAGCCGCTAGCGGGAGTAGAAGAGCAGTACTTC	CASEPLAGVEEQYF	TRBV7-9	TRBJ2-7	14	NA	TRBD2
TGTGCCAGTAGTATAGCTAAGGGGTCTGGGGCCAACGTCCTGACTTTC	CASSIAKGSGANVLTF	TRBV19	TRBJ2-6	16	NA	NA
TGTGCCAGCAGCTTAACATTAGGGGCTAGCACAGATACGCAGTATTTT	CASSLTLGASTDTQYF	TRBV13	TRBJ2-3	16	few	NA
TGTGCCAGCAGCACAGGGACAACCTACAATGAGCAGTTCTTC	CASSTGTTYNEQFF	TRBV11-2	TRBJ2-1	14	NA	NA
TGCGCCAGCAGCCAGCCAGGGGGCGAAAACACCATATATTTT	CASSQPGGENTIYF	TRBV4-1	TRBJ1-3	14	once	TRBD1
TGTGCCAGCAGCTTGGCAGGGTCCGAGCAGTACTTC	CASSLAGSEQYF	TRBV5-5	TRBJ2-7	12	NA	NA
TGTGCCAGCAGCCAGAAAGGGGTTCCTGGCTACACCTTC	CASSQKGVPGYTF	TRBV7-2	TRBJ1-2	13	NA	NA
TGTGCCAGCAGCTCCGAGCGCGTACAGGAGATCTATGGCTACACCTTC	CASSSERVQEIYGYTF	TRBV11-2	TRBJ1-2	16	NA	NA
TGCGCCAGCATCGGCGGGAGGGGGCCCTACAATGAGCAGTTCTTC	CASIGGRGPYNEQFF	TRBV5-1	TRBJ2-1	15	NA	TRBD2
TGTGCCTGGAGTGTAGAGACTACCAGCTCCTACGAGCAGTACTTC	CAWSVETTSSYEQYF	TRBV30	TRBJ2-7	15	NA	NA
TGTGCTAGTGGTTTGGGACAGGGGGTCGAGCAGTACTTC	CASGLGQGVEQYF	TRBV12-5	TRBJ2-7	13	once	TRBD1
TGCGCCAGCAGCCAAGTTTTGCCAGGGGGCGGAGCTTTCTTT	CASSQVLPGGGAFF	TRBV4-1	TRBJ1-1	14	NA	TRBD1
TGTGCCAGCAGCGTTAGCGGGAGCTTCACCGGGGAGCTGTTTTTT	CASSVSGSFTGELFF	TRBV9	TRBJ2-2	15	NA	TRBD2
TGTGCCAGCAGCCCAGGACAGACAAGCACTACCTACGAGCAGTACTTC	CASSPGQTSTTYEQYF	TRBV7-2	TRBJ2-7	16	NA	NA
TGTGCCAGCAAAGCGGGAAGGACCGGGGAGCTGTTTTTT	CASKAGRTGELFF	TRBV9	TRBJ2-2	13	NA	TRBD2
TGTGCCAGCAGCTTACCAGGTCAGCCCCAGCATTTT	CASSLPGQPQHF	TRBV7-2	TRBJ1-5	12	NA	NA
TGTGCCAGTAGTATACGATCCCAGGTTTACTATGGCTACACCTTC	CASSIRSQVYYGYTF	TRBV19	TRBJ1-2	15	once	NA
TGTGCCTGGACTAAATCCGGGACAGCGGGCAACTATGGCTACACCTTC	CAWTKSGTAGNYGYTF	TRBV30	TRBJ1-2	16	NA	TRBD1
TGCGCCAGCAGCGACAACCCGGGGGGCGGCTATGGCTACACCTTC	CASSDNPGGGYGYTF	TRBV5-1	TRBJ1-2	15	once	NA
TGTGCCACCAATACAGGGGGAATCACTGAAGCTTTCTTT	CATNTGGITEAFF	TRBV15	TRBJ1-1	13	NA	TRBD1